These 25 T cell receptor beta chains originate from one sample sequenced in a study of blood T cell repertoires in COVID-19. The assay was immunoSEQ multiplex PCR, and TCRdb's table has in-frame clones only and misses some. The profile shows some 510,000 clones, 70% to 90% of them singletons. Sequenced material: PBMCs or T cells enriched from blood (not recorded which). These receptors all come from a middle-aged woman who had recovered from COVID-19.

The chain combines TRBV18 with TRBJ1-5, with a tentative D call TRBD1 (6 bases). The CDR3 is made up of 14 amino acids. Germline assignment: CDR1 KGHSH and CDR2 LQKENI. Trimming removed 6 bases from V and 6 bases from J, with 15 bases in between. The CDR3, as DNA: TGTGCCAGCTCGTCGTCAGGGGAGTTTCAGCCCCAGCATTTT. Its translation: CASSSSGEFQPQHF.

This rearrangement joins TRBV5-1 to TRBJ2-7; 7 nucleotides agree with TRBD2. Germline lookup yields CDR1 SGHRS and CDR2 YFSETQ. J gave up 2 bases and V 0 bases, and 5 bases lay outside the gene matches. CDR3 length: 15 residues. The CDR3 sequence: CASSLAPREAYEQYF. The CDR3 DNA follows: TGCGCCAGCAGCTTGGCTCCCCGGGAGGCCTACGAGCAGTACTTC.

The rearrangement uses TRBV5-4 and TRBJ2-1; the match to TRBD1 covers 9 bases. The germline V gene has CDR1 SGHNT and CDR2 YYREEE (reference sequence). The CDR3 runs to 14 residues. With 3 bases clipped from V and 8 bases from J, the junction kept 6 bases outside the gene matches. The CDR3 loop is CASSYRQGVHEQFF. In nucleotides, the CDR3 is TGTGCCAGCAGCTACAGACAGGGGGTACATGAGCAGTTCTTC. The variable domain in full, completed from reference TRBV5-4 and TRBJ2-1, reads ETGVTQSPTHLIKTRGQQVTLRCSSQSGHNTVSWYQQALGQGPQFIFQYYREEENGRGNFPPRFSGLQFPNYSSELNVNALELDDSALYLCASSYRQGVHEQFFGPGTRLTVL.

The chain is built from TRBV6-1 and TRBJ2-3; the D is unclear. The germline V gene encodes CDR1 MNHNS and CDR2 SASEGT. V was pared by 0 bases and J by 2 bases, with 12 bases between. This CDR3 is 16 amino acids long. The CDR3 DNA sequence: TGTGCCAGCAGTGAAGCCCCAGCGTTACACACAGATACGCAGTATTTT. This translates into CASSEAPALHTDTQYF.

The V call is TRBV18, the J call TRBJ2-5; D call uncertain. Germline CDR1 KGHSH, CDR2 LQKENI. Trimming pared 3 bases from V and 3 bases from J, leaving 14 bases between. The CDR3 covers 15 residues. The CDR3 DNA is TGTGCCAGCTCACCTCGGCGTAGCAGAGAAGAGACCCAGTACTTC. This codes for CASSPRRSREETQYF.

The rearrangement uses TRBV5-1 and TRBJ2-3, with 9 bases identical to TRBD2. The CDR3 is made up of 16 amino acids. The junction had 4 bases not matched to a gene; V was cut back by 0 bases and J by 2 bases. Germline V gives CDR1 SGHRS, CDR2 YFSETQ. The CDR3 loop is CASSLALAGPTDTQYF. The CDR3 coding sequence is TGCGCCAGCAGCTTGGCACTAGCGGGTCCCACAGATACGCAGTATTTT.

The chain employs TRBV6-5 and TRBJ1-1, with D tentatively TRBD1 (6 bases). The CDR3 runs to 15 residues. Germline V gene lookup returns CDR1 MNHEY and CDR2 SVGAGI. V lost 5 bases and J lost 5, with 18 bases in between. Here the CDR3 DNA reads TGTGCCAGCAGTACCCCGGGCAGGGGAGGGACTGAAGCTTTCTTT. Its protein is CASSTPGRGGTEAFF.

The chain couples TRBV24-1 to TRBJ1-2; no reliable D call. V lost 4 bases to trimming and J lost 1 base, with 3 bases between them. From germline, CDR1 is KGHDR and CDR2 SFDVKD. CDR3 size: 12 residues. The CDR3 reads CATSDHNYGYTF. The CDR3 coding sequence is TGTGCCACCAGTGACCATAACTATGGCTACACCTTC.

This clone was detected only once. The chain employs TRBV10-2 and TRBJ1-2; D gene ambiguous. Germline V CDR1 and CDR2: WSHSY, SAAADI. There are 14 residues in the CDR3. V was shortened by 2 bases and J by 4 bases, with 11 bases between the two germline ends. For the CDR3, the DNA is TGCGCCAGCAGTGAGAAGGTCTGGAGCTATGGCTACACCTTC. It specifies CASSEKVWSYGYTF.

This clone was detected only a few times. The chain combines TRBV5-1 with TRBJ1-1; the D gene is possibly TRBD1 (6 bases). Per germline, CDR1 SGHRS and CDR2 YFSETQ. This CDR3 spans 15 amino acids. V was trimmed by 4 bases and J by 1 base, leaving 14 bases between them. The CDR3 loop is CASSPGGSPNTEAFF. The CDR3 DNA reads as TGCGCCAGCAGCCCGGGGGGCAGCCCGAACACTGAAGCTTTCTTT.

V usage is TRBV9 and J usage is TRBJ1-1, with TRBD1 matching 7 bases. The germline V gene has CDR1 SGDLS and CDR2 YYNGEE. The CDR3 is made up of 13 amino acids. Trimming took 4 bases from V and 4 from J; bases not matched to a gene: 4. CDR3 DNA: TGTGCCAGCAGCCAAACAGGGGCCACTGAAGCTTTCTTT. Encoded protein: CASSQTGATEAFF.

This chain links TRBV4-3 with TRBJ2-1; D is possibly TRBD2 (6 bases). The germline V gene encodes CDR1 LGHNA and CDR2 YSLEER. V lost 4 bases to trimming and J lost 0 bases, with 13 bases between them. The CDR3 covers 16 residues. The DNA for the CDR3 is TGCGCCAGCAGCCGCGCCCGGGGGAGCTCCTACAATGAGCAGTTCTTC. This codes for CASSRARGSSYNEQFF.

V gene TRBV5-6 combines with J gene TRBJ1-5; TRBD1 might be the D (5 bases). Germline V lookup: CDR1 SGHDT, CDR2 YYEEEE. This CDR3 has 15 residues. V was shortened by 4 bases and J by 4 bases, with 15 bases between the two germline ends. CDR3 sequence: CASSKGATANQPQHF. The CDR3 DNA reads TGTGCCAGCAGCAAAGGGGCGACGGCTAATCAGCCCCAGCATTTT.

The chain couples TRBV10-3 to TRBJ2-3, with D maybe TRBD2 (6 bases). This CDR3 contains 15 residues. Germline V gene data show CDR1 as ENHRY and CDR2 as SYGVKD. Trimming left V 4 bases short and J 2 bases short, with 13 bases between. The CDR3 DNA follows: TGTGCCATCAGTGGAGCCGGGACTCACACAGATACGCAGTATTTT. Its translation is CAISGAGTHTDTQYF.

Details on this clone: At one end the junction does not follow the germline gene, possibly because of a read error. The CDR3 region is CASSLARPGQWRINEQFF. CDR3 bases: TGTGCCAGCAGCCTAGCTAGACCGGGACAGTGGAGAATCAATGAGCAGTTCTTC. V and J are TRBV7-9 and TRBJ2-1; 7 bases match TRBD1. CDR1 SEHNR and CDR2 FQNEAQ come from the germline V gene (reference sequence). CDR3 length equals 18 residues.

The chain couples TRBV5-1 to TRBJ2-1; no firm D call. CDR1 is SGHRS and CDR2 is YFSETQ in the germline V gene. Trimming removed 1 base at V and 5 bases at J, with 13 bases between. This CDR3 has 15 residues. The CDR3, as DNA: TGCGCCAGCAGCTTGAATCAGAACGTTGACAATGAGCAGTTCTTC. The encoded protein is CASSLNQNVDNEQFF. The full variable domain, rest sourced from reference TRBV5-1 and TRBJ2-1, is KAGVTQTPRYLIKTRGQQVTLSCSPISGHRSVSWYQQTPGQGLQFLFEYFSETQRNKGNFPGRFSGRQFSNSRSEMNVSTLELGDSALYLCASSLNQNVDNEQFFGPGTRLTVL.

CDR3 DNA sequence: TGTGCCAGCTCACCCGGGACAGGGGTCGGAGAGACCCAGTACTTC. Translated: CASSPGTGVGETQYF. The V call is TRBV18, the J call TRBJ2-5, with 10 nucleotides matching TRBD1. Trimming removed 3 bases from V and 4 bases from J; junction bases left unmatched: 5. The germline gives CDR1 KGHSH, CDR2 LQKENI. The CDR3 spans 15 residues.

The chain is built from TRBV24-1 and TRBJ2-5; 7 nucleotides align to TRBD1. Losses at the gene ends were 10 bases for V and 4 bases for J; bases not matched to a gene: 11. CDR3 size: 14 residues. Germline CDR1 and CDR2: KGHDR and SFDVKD. Here the CDR3 DNA reads TGTGCCACGCAAAGAGACAGGGTCGGAGAGACCCAGTACTTC. Amino acids: CATQRDRVGETQYF.

A few counts support this clone. The chain couples TRBV10-2 to TRBJ1-4; no clear D gene. The germline CDR1 and CDR2 sequences are WSHSY and SAAADI. The V end lost 10 bases, the J end lost 0 bases, and 12 bases lay between the germline ends. This CDR3 is 14 amino acids long. The CDR3 here is CATKSTATNEKLFF. CDR3 in DNA: TGCGCCACCAAGTCCACTGCAACTAATGAAAAACTGTTTTTT.

This clone was seen once. The chain employs TRBV18 and TRBJ1-4, with 7 positions matching TRBD1. The CDR3 length is 13 residues. CDR1 is KGHSH, CDR2 LQKENI, per germline. J was trimmed by 4 bases and V by 9 bases; bases with no gene match: 5. CDR3 nucleotide sequence: TGTGCCAGTGCCAGGGGGAATAATGAAAAACTGTTTTTT. Its protein product is CASARGNNEKLFF.

Only one count was recorded for this clone. The V call is TRBV27, the J call TRBJ1-2; 9 bases map to TRBD1. The V segment lost 5 bases and the J segment 4 bases; nucleotides outside the gene matches: 8. Germline V gene lookup returns CDR1 MNHEY and CDR2 SMNVEV (reference sequence). The CDR3 is 15 residues long. The CDR3 reads CASSPIGTGTYGYTF. The CDR3 bases are TGTGCCAGCAGTCCGATCGGGACAGGGACCTATGGCTACACCTTC.

The chain carries TRBV30 and TRBJ2-3, with D possibly TRBD2 on 6 matching bases. The CDR3 sequence is 19 residues long. In germline, CDR1 is GTSNPN, CDR2 SVGIG (reference sequence). V was pared by 3 bases and J by 2 bases, with 27 bases between. CDR3 in amino acids: CAWRADIPRDGGNTDTQYF. The CDR3 DNA is TGTGCCTGGAGGGCCGACATCCCTCGGGACGGGGGAAACACAGATACGCAGTATTTT.

The rearrangement uses TRBV11-3 and TRBJ2-2, with 7 nucleotides matching TRBD1. This CDR3 region has 13 residues. The germline CDR1 and CDR2 sequences are SGHNT and YENEEA. The ends lost 1 base at V and 8 bases at J; junction bases unmatched: 1. CDR3 sequence (DNA): TGTGCCAGCAGCTTAGGGACAGGTGGGGAGCTGTTTTTT. It translates to CASSLGTGGELFF.

Concerning this clone itself: The sample has other DNA sequences that encode this CDR3 too. The gene calls are TRBV4-3 and TRBJ2-2, with 8 bases that match TRBD2. This CDR3 region has 18 residues. The V gene end was trimmed by 0 bases and the J gene end by 2 bases; junction bases not matched to a gene: 8. Germline lookup yields CDR1 LGHNA and CDR2 YSLEER. The CDR3 is CASSQEALAVLNTGELFF. CDR3 sequence (DNA): TGCGCCAGCAGCCAAGAGGCACTAGCGGTACTCAACACCGGGGAGCTGTTTTTT.

The chain carries TRBV29-1 and TRBJ1-1; perhaps TRBD1 as D (5 bases). The germline V gene encodes CDR1 SQVTM and CDR2 ANQGSEA. V lost 3 bases to trimming and J lost 0 bases, with 14 bases between them. This CDR3 has 15 amino acids. The CDR3 DNA is TGCAGCGTTGAGACCCAGTGGGGGGTGAACACTGAAGCTTTCTTT. Its translation is CSVETQWGVNTEAFF.